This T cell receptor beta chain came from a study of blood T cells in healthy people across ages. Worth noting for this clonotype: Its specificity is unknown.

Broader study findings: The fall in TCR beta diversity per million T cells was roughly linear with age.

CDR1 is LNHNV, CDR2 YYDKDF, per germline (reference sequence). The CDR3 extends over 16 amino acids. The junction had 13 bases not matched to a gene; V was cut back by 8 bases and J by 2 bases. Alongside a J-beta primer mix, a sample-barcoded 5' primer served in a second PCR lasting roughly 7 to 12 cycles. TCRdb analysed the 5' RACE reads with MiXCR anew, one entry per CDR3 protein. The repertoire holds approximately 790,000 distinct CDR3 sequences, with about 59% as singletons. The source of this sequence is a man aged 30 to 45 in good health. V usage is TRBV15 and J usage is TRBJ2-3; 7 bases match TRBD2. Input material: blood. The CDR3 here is CATDRSSGGYTDTQYF. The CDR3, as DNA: TGTGCCACCGACAGATCGTCGGGAGGATACACAGATACGCAGTATTTT.